This record concerns one TCR beta chain sequence. Its antigen is not known. This record comes from a study of T cell repertoires in cytomegalovirus infection. Study context: The authors relied on CMV epitopes, both recently identified HLA-C-restricted and well-studied HLA-B-restricted.

A single record per CDR3 protein comes from TCRdb applying MiXCR to the reads. In the table there are approximately 590,000 distinct CDR3 sequences, approximately 40% of which are singletons. The trim removed 4 bases at V and 4 bases at J, leaving 7 bases unmatched. The CDR3 consists of 15 residues. Germline assignment: CDR1 LNHNV and CDR2 YYDKDF (reference sequence). General study points: The cumulative frequency of public TCR beta families identified carriers of CMV plus the relevant HLA. CMV-specific TCR beta clonotypes restricted by HLA-C were the ones dominating the ex vivo response.

The clonotype originates from a human donor in good health (CMV status not recorded). Some clones in this sample may be carry-over from other donors' samples. The J gene is TRBJ1-5, the V gene TRBV15, with TRBD1 identical over 7 bases. This specimen consisted of cultured PBMCs, obtained from culture after CMV antigen stimulation. DNA for the CDR3: TGTGCCACCAGCATGACGACAGGGCGAAATCAGCCCCAGCATTTT. Its translation is CATSMTTGRNQPQHF.